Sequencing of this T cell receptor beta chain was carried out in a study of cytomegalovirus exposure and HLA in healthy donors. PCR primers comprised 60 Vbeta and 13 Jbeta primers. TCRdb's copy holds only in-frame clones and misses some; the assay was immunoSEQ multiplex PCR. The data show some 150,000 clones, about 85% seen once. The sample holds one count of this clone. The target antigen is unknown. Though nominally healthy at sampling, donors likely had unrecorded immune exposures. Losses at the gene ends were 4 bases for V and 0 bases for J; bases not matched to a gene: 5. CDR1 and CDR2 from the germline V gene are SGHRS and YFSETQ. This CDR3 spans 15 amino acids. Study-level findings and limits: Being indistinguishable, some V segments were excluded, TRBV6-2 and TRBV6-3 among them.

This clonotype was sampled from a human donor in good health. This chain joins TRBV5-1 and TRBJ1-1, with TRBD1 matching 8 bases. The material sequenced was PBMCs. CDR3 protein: CASSTRTGMNTEAFF. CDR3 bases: TGCGCCAGCAGCACCCGGACAGGGATGAACACTGAAGCTTTCTTT. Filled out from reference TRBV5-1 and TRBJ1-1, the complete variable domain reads KAGVTQTPRYLIKTRGQQVTLSCSPISGHRSVSWYQQTPGQGLQFLFEYFSETQRNKGNFPGRFSGRQFSNSRSEMNVSTLELGDSALYLCASSTRTGMNTEAFFGQGTRLTVV.